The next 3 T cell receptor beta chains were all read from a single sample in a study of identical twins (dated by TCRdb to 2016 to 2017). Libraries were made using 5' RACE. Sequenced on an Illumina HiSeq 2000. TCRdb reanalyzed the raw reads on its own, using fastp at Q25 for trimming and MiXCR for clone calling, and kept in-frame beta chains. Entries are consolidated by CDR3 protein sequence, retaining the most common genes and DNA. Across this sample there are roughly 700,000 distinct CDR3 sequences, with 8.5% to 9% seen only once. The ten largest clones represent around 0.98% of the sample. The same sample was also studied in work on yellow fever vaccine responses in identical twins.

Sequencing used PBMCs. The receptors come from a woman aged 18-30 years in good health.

The CDR3 loop is CASMRDRETQYF. For the CDR3, the DNA is TGTGCCAGCATGCGGGATAGAGAGACCCAGTACTTC. The chain is built from TRBV6-5 and TRBJ2-5; a possible D gene is TRBD2 (6 bases). Looked up from germline, CDR1 is MNHEY and CDR2 is SVGAGI. CDR3 length: 12 residues. The V gene lost 7 bases and the J gene lost 4 bases, with 10 bases spanning the gap.

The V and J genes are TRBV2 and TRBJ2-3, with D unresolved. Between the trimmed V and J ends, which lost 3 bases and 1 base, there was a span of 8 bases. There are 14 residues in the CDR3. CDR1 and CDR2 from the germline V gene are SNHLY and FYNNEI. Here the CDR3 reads CASSEFTRTDTQYF. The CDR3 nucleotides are TGTGCCAGCAGTGAGTTTACCCGCACAGATACGCAGTATTTT.

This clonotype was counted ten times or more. The CDR3 loop is CASSTYWSGRGYNEQFF. In nucleotides, the CDR3 is TGTGCCAGCAGTACCTACTGGAGCGGGAGGGGATACAATGAGCAGTTCTTC. The chain joins TRBV28 to TRBJ2-1, with TRBD2 identical over 10 bases. This CDR3 has 17 residues. In germline, CDR1 is MDHEN, CDR2 SYDVKM. V gave up 5 bases and J gave up 4 bases; unmatched junction bases: 11.